This T cell receptor beta chain was recovered during a study of post-analysis software for immune sequencing data. Looking at the study overall: The patients showed relapsing-remitting, secondary progressive and progressive-relapsing multiple sclerosis courses. Study-wide findings and caveats: Comparison of patients with controls showed 5 or 6 TRBV segments more frequent in patients, TRBV5-6, TRBV5-1 and TRBV20-1 among them.

Unique-molecular-identifier-tagged TCR beta cDNA libraries were used. TCRdb recomputed calls from the PCR reads with MiXCR, one row per CDR3 protein. The sample has fewer than 850,000 distinct CDR3 sequences; 25% to 30% are singletons. Germline CDR1 DFQATT, CDR2 SNEGSKA (reference sequence). J was trimmed by 10 bases and V by 5 bases; bases with no gene match: 8. CDR3 length equals 12 residues. For this clonotype: As yet, its antigen is unknown.

The rearrangement joins TRBV20-1 to TRBJ2-1; 7 bases line up with TRBD2. This receptor was identified in a girl aged 10 to 17 with multiple sclerosis. Sequenced sample: blood. The CDR3 region is CSAESRLAEQFF. In DNA, the CDR3 is TGCAGTGCTGAATCCCGACTAGCCGAGCAGTTCTTC.